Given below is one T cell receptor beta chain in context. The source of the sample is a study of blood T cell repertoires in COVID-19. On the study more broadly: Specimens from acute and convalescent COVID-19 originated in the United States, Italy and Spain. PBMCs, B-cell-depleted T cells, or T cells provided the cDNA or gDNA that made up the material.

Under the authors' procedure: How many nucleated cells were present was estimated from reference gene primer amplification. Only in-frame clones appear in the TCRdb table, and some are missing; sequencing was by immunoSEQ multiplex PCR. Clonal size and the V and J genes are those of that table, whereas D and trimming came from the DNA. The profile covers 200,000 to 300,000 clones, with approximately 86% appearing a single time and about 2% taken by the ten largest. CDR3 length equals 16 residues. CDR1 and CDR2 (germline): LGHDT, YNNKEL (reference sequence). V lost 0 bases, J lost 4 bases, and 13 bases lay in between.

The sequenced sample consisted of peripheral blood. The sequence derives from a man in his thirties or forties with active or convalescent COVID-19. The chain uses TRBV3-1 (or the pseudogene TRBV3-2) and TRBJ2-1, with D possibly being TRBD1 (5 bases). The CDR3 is CASSQDRTGAYNEQFF. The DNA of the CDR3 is TGTGCCAGCAGCCAAGATAGAACAGGCGCTTACAATGAGCAGTTCTTC.